This T cell receptor beta chain was identified in a study of T cell responses to AZD1222 COVID-19 vaccine. Study observations and caveats: Among the donors, most were white British and more were female, and clonal diversity was possibly underestimated.

TCRdb keeps only in-frame clones here, not all; method: immunoSEQ multiplex PCR. There are 100,000 or so clones in the sample; 90% to 95% occur only once, and 2.2% lies in the top ten. Comment on this clone: Antigen unknown.

V was clipped by 7 bases and J by 0 bases; unmatched bases: 17. This CDR3 has 18 residues. This clonotype was obtained from an adult in good health. The J gene is TRBJ1-1, the V gene TRBV23-1; 7 bases match TRBD1. TRBV23-1 is an ORF, with its function uncertain. The material was peripheral blood, obtained on day 0 of AZD1222 vaccination. The CDR3 DNA reads TGCGCCAGCAAACTACCTACCGGGACAGAGACTATGAACACTGAAGCTTTCTTT. Protein: CASKLPTGTETMNTEAFF.